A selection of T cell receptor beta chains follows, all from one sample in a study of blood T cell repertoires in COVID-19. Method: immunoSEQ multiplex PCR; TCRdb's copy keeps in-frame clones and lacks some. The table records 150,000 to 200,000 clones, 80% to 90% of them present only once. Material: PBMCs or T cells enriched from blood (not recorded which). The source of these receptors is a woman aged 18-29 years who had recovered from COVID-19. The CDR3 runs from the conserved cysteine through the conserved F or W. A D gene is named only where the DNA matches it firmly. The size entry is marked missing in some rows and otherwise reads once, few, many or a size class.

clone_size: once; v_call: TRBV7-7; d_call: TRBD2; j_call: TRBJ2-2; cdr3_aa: CASSRRTSGDTGELFF; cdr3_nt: TGTGCTAGCAGCCGCAGGACTAGTGGGGACACCGGGGAGCTGTTTTTT
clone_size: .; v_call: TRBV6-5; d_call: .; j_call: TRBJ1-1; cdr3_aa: CASRKTGYTEAFF; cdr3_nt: TGTGCCAGCAGAAAAACAGGGTACACTGAAGCTTTCTTT
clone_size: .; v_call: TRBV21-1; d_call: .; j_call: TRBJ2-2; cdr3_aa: CASSKSKPGLADINTGELFF; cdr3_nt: TGTGCCAGCAGCAAATCTAAACCGGGACTAGCGGACATCAACACCGGGGAGCTGTTTTTT
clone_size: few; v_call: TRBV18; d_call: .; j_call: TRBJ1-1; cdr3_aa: CASSPPTDTEAFF; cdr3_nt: TGTGCCAGCTCACCACCGACAGACACTGAAGCTTTCTTT
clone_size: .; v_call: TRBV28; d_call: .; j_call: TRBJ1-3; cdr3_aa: CASSGGRVEAIYF; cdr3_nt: TGTGCCAGCAGCGGGGGGAGGGTTGAAGCCATATATTTT
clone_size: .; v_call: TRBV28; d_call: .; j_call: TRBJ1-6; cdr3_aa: CASYTGNWKPLHF; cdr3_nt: TGTGCCAGCTATACAGGGAATTGGAAACCCCTCCACTTT
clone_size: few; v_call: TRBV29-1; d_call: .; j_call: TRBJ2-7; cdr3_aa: CSVDQTGGTTSEQYF; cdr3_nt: TGCAGCGTTGACCAGACTGGCGGAACTACTAGCGAGCAGTACTTC
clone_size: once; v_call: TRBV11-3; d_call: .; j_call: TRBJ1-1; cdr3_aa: CASSPGDPNTEAFF; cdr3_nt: TGTGCCAGCAGCCCAGGGGACCCGAACACTGAAGCTTTCTTT
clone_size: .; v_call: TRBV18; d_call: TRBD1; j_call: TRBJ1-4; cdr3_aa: CASSPWTGVGEKLFF; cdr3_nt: TGTGCCAGCTCGCCGTGGACAGGGGTTGGGGAAAAACTGTTTTTT
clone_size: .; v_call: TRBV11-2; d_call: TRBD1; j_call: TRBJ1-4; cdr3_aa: CASSLGDSNEKLFF; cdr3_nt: TGTGCCAGCAGCTTAGGGGACAGCAATGAAAAACTGTTTTTT
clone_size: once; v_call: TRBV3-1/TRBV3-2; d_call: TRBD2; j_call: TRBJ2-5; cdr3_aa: CASRIAGGFETQYF; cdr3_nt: TGTGCCAGCAGGATAGCGGGAGGTTTCGAGACCCAGTACTTC
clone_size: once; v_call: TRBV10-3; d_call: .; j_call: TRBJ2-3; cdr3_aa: CAIMYSDTQYF; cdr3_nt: TGTGCCATCATGTACTCAGATACGCAGTATTTT
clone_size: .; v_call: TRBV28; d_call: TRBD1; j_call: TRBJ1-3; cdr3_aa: CASSSTGDFTGNTIYF; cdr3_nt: TGTGCCAGCAGTTCCACAGGGGATTTCACTGGAAACACCATATATTTT
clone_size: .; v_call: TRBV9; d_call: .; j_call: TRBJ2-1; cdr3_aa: CATGSEDNEQFF; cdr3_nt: TGTGCCACGGGGAGTGAGGACAATGAGCAGTTCTTC
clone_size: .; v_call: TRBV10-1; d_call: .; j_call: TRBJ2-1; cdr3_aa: CASSEYSGSGNPYNEQFF; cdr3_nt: TGCGCCAGCAGTGAGTATTCGGGATCGGGTAATCCCTACAATGAGCAGTTCTTC
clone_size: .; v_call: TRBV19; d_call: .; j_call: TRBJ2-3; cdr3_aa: CASSFGDTQYF; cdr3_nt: TGTGCCAGTAGTTTCGGAGATACGCAGTATTTT
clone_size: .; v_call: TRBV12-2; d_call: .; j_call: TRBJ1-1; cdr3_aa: CASRLGQGRDTEAFF; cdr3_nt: TGTGCAAGTCGCTTAGGACAGGGAAGGGACACTGAAGCTTTCTTT
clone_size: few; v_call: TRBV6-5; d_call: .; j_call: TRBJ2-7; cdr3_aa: CASLPAGSYEQYF; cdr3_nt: TGTGCCAGCCTCCCTGCGGGCTCCTACGAGCAGTACTTC
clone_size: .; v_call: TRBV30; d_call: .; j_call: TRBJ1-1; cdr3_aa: CAWTVPEVTEAFF; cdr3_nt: TGTGCCTGGACGGTCCCTGAGGTCACTGAAGCTTTCTTT
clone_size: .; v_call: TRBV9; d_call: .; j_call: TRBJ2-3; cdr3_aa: CASSVVADTQYF; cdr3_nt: TGTGCCAGCAGCGTCGTAGCAGATACGCAGTATTTT
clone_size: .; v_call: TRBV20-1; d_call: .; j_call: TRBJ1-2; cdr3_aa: CSASELTPSYGYTF; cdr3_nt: TGCAGTGCTAGTGAACTAACCCCCTCTTACGGCTACACCTTC